A single sample gave rise to the 7 T cell receptor beta chains below, sequenced in a study of technical replicates of blood from a few donors. Profiling relied on immunoSEQ multiplex PCR, and the TCRdb table lists in-frame clones only, not all of them. The top ten clones hold 0.38% of a sample with roughly 80,000 clones, approximately 94% of them seen once. Sequenced: T cells isolated from PBMCs. These receptors were collected from a human donor in good health.

The sample holds one count of this clone. The chain couples TRBV5-8 to TRBJ2-5; no reliable D call. V lost 4 bases, J lost 4 bases, and 8 bases lay in between. Per the germline V gene, CDR1 is SGHTS and CDR2 is YDEGEE. This CDR3 contains 12 residues. The CDR3 protein is CASSVSSETQYF. DNA for the CDR3: TGTGCCAGCAGCGTGTCCTCAGAGACCCAGTACTTC.

This clone was counted only a few times. V usage is TRBV4-1 and J usage is TRBJ1-5; the D gene is possibly TRBD1 (5 bases). V was pared by 3 bases and J by 7 bases, with 16 bases between. Germline CDR1 MGHRA, CDR2 YSYEKL. This CDR3 spans 15 amino acids. The CDR3 DNA is TGCGCCAGCAGCCAGGTAGCAGGGATAAACCAGCCCCAGCATTTT. Its translation is CASSQVAGINQPQHF.

The chain carries TRBV6-5 and TRBJ2-7, with TRBD2 matching 12 bases. From germline, CDR1 is MNHEY and CDR2 SVGAGI. The CDR3 sequence is 16 residues long. Trimming removed 2 bases from V and 3 bases from J; junction bases left unmatched: 5. The CDR3 here is CASSYGLAGTHYEQYF. The CDR3 bases are TGTGCCAGCAGTTACGGACTAGCGGGGACCCACTACGAGCAGTACTTC.

The chain employs TRBV2 and TRBJ1-2; D not certain. The CDR3 sequence is 11 residues long. Trimming took off 8 bases at V and 7 bases at J, with 11 bases between the two ends. Germline V lookup: CDR1 SNHLY, CDR2 FYNNEI. CDR3 in DNA: TGTGCCAGCTTTGTATCTCCTGGCTACACCTTC. It translates to CASFVSPGYTF.

The J gene is TRBJ2-3, the V gene TRBV7-6; D perhaps matches TRBD2 (6 bases). The CDR3 is 15 amino acids. Germline CDR1 reads SGHVS; CDR2 reads FNYEAQ. Trimming pared 3 bases from V and 2 bases from J, leaving 12 bases between. CDR3 sequence: CASSFQWEDTDTQYF. The CDR3 DNA reads as TGTGCCAGCAGCTTTCAGTGGGAGGACACAGATACGCAGTATTTT.

The V call is TRBV19, the J call TRBJ1-5; maybe TRBD1 (5 bases). Germline lookup yields CDR1 LNHDA and CDR2 SQIVND (reference sequence). The V gene lost 2 bases and the J gene lost 8 bases, with 13 bases spanning the gap. The CDR3 has 14 amino acids. In DNA form, the CDR3 reads TGTGCCAGTAGTATACAGGGAGGAAGGGAGCCCCAGCATTTT. It codes for CASSIQGGREPQHF.

The rearrangement joins TRBV28 to TRBJ2-2; 7 bases fit TRBD1. Germline assignment: CDR1 MDHEN and CDR2 SYDVKM. J was trimmed by 3 bases and V by 2 bases; bases with no gene match: 3. CDR3 size: 15 residues. The CDR3 nucleotides read TGTGCCAGCAGTTTAGGCACAGGGGACACCGGGGAGCTGTTTTTT. Its protein product is CASSLGTGDTGELFF.